This T cell receptor beta chain was identified during a study of T cells in Graves' hyperthyroidism and ophthalmopathy. At the level of the study: Peripheral blood collection took place at initial diagnosis, before any treatment.

As for this clonotype: Its antigen is unidentified.

The CDR3 regions of TCR beta were amplified from RNA transcripts. A set of HTBI primers served as the primers for a first-round RT-PCR of the TCR CDR3. From the multiplex PCR reads, TCRdb called clonotypes with MiXCR, one entry per CDR3 protein. In the table there are 300,000 to 500,000 distinct CDR3 sequences, around 15% of which are singletons. The germline V gene encodes CDR1 MNHEY and CDR2 SMNVEV (reference sequence). The CDR3 totals 16 residues. The V segment lost 4 bases and the J segment 1 base; nucleotides outside the gene matches: 6. Findings of the study overall: In the analysis, a 13 V-J model separated ophthalmopathy from stable hyperthyroidism. Ophthalmopathy was identified by the model a median roughly 6.5 months ahead of onset.

This TCR came from a man in his fifties with Graves' ophthalmopathy. This rearrangement joins TRBV27 to TRBJ2-3, with TRBD1 matching over 9 bases. The material sequenced was blood. CDR3 region: CASSYYRGPGTDTQYF. CDR3 bases: TGTGCCAGCAGTTACTACAGGGGGCCTGGCACAGATACGCAGTATTTT.